This T cell receptor beta chain was found in a study of T-cell memory formation after mild COVID-19. Across the whole study: Among the donors, TCR clusters were largely specific to each donor. Study-wide findings and caveats: Day 15 to 85 contracting clones showed balanced CD4/CD8; later expanders leaned CD4+. Those CD4+ clones that contracted were mainly in CM and EM (CD8+ ones in EMRA).

TCRdb re-analysed the 5' RACE reads in MiXCR, keeping a single row per CDR3 protein. The sample has tens of thousands of distinct CDR3 sequences, approximately 12% seen once. The CDR3 runs to 15 residues. Trimming pared 6 bases from V and 4 bases from J, leaving 13 bases between. CDR1 is SGHTA and CDR2 is FQGTGA in the germline V gene. This clonotype was picked up many times. Its antigen remains unknown. This chain uses TRBV7-3 with TRBJ2-6; no firm D call. The sequence was collected from a man between 18 and 29 years old who had mild COVID-19 (a few samples of this study predate the infection). Cell type and time point are not known. Sample: PBMCs or a T cell subset sorted from them (not recorded which). The CDR3 DNA is TGTGCCAGCAGGGACGGTACTGCGGGGGCCAACGTCCTGACTTTC. Its translation is CASRDGTAGANVLTF.